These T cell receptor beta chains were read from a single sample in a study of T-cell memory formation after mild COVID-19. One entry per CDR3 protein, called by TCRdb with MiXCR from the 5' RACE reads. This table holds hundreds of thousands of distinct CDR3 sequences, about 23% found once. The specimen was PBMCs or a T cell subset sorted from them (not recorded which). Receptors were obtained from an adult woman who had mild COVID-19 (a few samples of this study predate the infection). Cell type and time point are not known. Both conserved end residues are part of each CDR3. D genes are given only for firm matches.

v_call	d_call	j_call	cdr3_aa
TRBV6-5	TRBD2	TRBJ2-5	CASSLAGGAQETQYF
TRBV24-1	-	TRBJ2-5	CATSDDLGASAQETQYF
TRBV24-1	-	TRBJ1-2	CATSDSYRQNYGYTF
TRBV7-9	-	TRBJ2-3	CASSKEYPTDTQYF
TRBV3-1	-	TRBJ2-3	CASSQRGGPSTDTQYF
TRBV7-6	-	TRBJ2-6	CASSLVGVGHSGANVLTF
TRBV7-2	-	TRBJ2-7	CASSLNRRGLKYEQYF
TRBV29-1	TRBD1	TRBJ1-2	CSVGDRGYGYTF
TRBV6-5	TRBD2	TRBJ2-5	CASRASGSTETQYF
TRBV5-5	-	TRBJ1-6	CASSFGDSTYNSPLHF
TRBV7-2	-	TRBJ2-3	CASSSSNTDTQYF
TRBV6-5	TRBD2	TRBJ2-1	CASSLTSGRGLNEQFF
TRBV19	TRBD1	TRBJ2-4	CASTPGTGASKNIQYF
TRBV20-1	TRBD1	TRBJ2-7	CSARASGTGTYEQYF
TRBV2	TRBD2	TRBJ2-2	CASKVYGGGTGELFF
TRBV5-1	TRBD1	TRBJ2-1	CASSYGQGAAYNEQFF
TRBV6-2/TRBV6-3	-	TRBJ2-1	CASSYGKGLPHPGEQFF
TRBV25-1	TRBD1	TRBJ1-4	CASSDSGGATNEKLFF
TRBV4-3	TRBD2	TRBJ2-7	CASSQEGTSGGYYEQYF
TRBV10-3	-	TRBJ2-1	CAISEGGVYNEQFF
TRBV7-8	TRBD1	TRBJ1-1	CASSHGEDRYRAFF
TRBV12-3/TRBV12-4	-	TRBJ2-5	CASSKDKGWETQYF
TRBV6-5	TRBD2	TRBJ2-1	CASSPSGRASFEQFF
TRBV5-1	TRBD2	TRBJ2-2	CASSLGGSGTTLNTGELFF
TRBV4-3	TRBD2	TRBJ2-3	CASSQEIEREYLTDTQYF
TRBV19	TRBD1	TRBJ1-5	CASRDRNSNQPQHF
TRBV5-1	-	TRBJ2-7	CASSYRDQSSYEQYF
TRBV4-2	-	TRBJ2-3	CASSQASSSTDTQYF
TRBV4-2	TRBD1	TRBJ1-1	CASRTGETEAFF
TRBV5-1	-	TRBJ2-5	CASSLAASQETQYF
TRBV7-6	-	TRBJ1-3	CASSPEPLSDTIYF
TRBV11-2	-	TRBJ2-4	CASSLDTGRNIQYF
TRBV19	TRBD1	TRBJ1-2	CAARGPDYGYTF
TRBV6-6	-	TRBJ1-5	CASSYPGQNQPQHF
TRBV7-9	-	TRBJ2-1	CASSLGDRGQFF
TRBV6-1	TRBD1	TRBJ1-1	CASIAYRGKNTEAFF
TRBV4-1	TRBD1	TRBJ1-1	CASSQDGAGGTEAFF
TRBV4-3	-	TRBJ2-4	CASSQDREILNIQYF
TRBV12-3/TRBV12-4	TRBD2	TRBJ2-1	CASSFSGLAANEQFF
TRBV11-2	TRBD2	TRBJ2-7	CASSLLSSGTYEQYF
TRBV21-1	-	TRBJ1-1	CASSKEVGIGTEAFF
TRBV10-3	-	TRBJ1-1	CATSQPRGNTEAFF
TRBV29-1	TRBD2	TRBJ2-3	CSAEHLLAGGLTDTQYF
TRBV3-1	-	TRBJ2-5	CASSQVGGAQETQYF
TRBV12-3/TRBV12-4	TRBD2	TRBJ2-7	CASSTSGGANEQYF
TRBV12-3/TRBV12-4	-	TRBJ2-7	CASSLDASYEQYF
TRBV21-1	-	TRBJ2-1	CASSKGVKRGAGNEQFF
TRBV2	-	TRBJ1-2	CASSEGAGANYGYTF
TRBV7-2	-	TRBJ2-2	CASSLEVRSPGELFF
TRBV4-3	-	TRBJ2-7	CASSQDLGGYEQYF
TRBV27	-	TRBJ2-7	CASSLVAMVGTEQYF
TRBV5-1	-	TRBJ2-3	CASSLDYGGSTDTQYF
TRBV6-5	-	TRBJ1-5	CASSNQGSQPQHF